These 14 T cell receptor beta chains originate from one sample sequenced in a study of T cells after yellow fever vaccination. TCRdb re-called the 5' RACE reads through MiXCR, storing one row per CDR3 protein. The sample contains approximately 10,000 distinct CDR3 sequences, under 6% of which appear only once. The material was PBMCs, either bulk or a sorted T-cell subset (CD4+, CD8+, memory, or dextramer-sorted; not recorded which), obtained on the day of the yellow fever booster vaccination. The receptor source for this set is a man aged 30 to 45 who received the YFV17D yellow fever vaccine.

This clonotype was counted ten times or more. The chain combines TRBV10-3 with TRBJ2-5, with no clear D. There are 13 residues in the CDR3. V lost 3 bases and J 2 bases, leaving 7 bases between the germline ends. The V gene's germline CDR1 is ENHRY and CDR2 SYGVKD. The CDR3 DNA follows: TGTGCCATCAGTGACAGGTTTCAAGAGACCCAGTACTTC. Protein product: CAISDRFQETQYF.

The sample holds many counts of this clonotype. The V gene is TRBV7-3, the J gene TRBJ2-7; the D gene could be TRBD1 or TRBD2 (5 bases each). V was pared by 5 bases and J by 3 bases, with 11 bases between. The CDR3 covers 13 residues. Germline assignment: CDR1 SGHTA and CDR2 FQGTGA. CDR3 coding DNA: TGTGCCAGCAGCCCGGGACGGAACTACGAGCAGTACTTC. Translation gives CASSPGRNYEQYF.

In its sample, this clonotype ranks as medium-sized (0.01 to 0.1%). The V gene is TRBV12-3 or TRBV12-4, the J gene TRBJ2-1; 8 nucleotides align to TRBD2. V shed 6 bases, J shed 8 bases, and the junction held 15 bases outside the gene matches. This CDR3 has 16 amino acids. The CDR3 loop is CASSARVGGRSDEQFF. CDR3 sequence (DNA): TGTGCCAGCAGCGCCCGGGTGGGCGGGAGGAGTGATGAGCAGTTCTTC.

This clonotype was seen many times. The V gene is TRBV24-1, the J gene TRBJ2-2; D may be TRBD2 (5 bases). CDR3 length: 22 residues. The V and J ends lost 3 bases and 3 bases respectively, with 31 bases between them. Looked up from germline, CDR1 is KGHDR and CDR2 is SFDVKD. CDR3 in DNA: TGTGCCACCAGTGATGGACTGAAAGGTCCACGGCGAAACCCGCATTACACCGGGGAGCTGTTTTTT. Translation gives CATSDGLKGPRRNPHYTGELFF.

This clonotype was seen at least ten times. This rearrangement joins TRBV30 to TRBJ2-1; D gene unclear. CDR1 and CDR2 from the germline V gene are GTSNPN and SVGIG (reference sequence). V was pared by 1 base and J by 3 bases, with 1 base between. The length of the CDR3 is 11 residues. The DNA of the CDR3 is TGTGCCTGGAGTGACTACAATGAGCAGTTCTTC. Its protein product is CAWSDYNEQFF.

This clonotype is deemed medium-sized. This sequence joins TRBV6-5 and TRBJ1-2, with D perhaps TRBD1 (5 bases). Trimming removed 6 bases from V and 2 bases from J, with 7 bases in between. This CDR3 region has 12 residues. Germline loops: CDR1 MNHEY, CDR2 SVGAGI. The CDR3 bases are TGTGCCAGCAGGACAGTAAACTATGGCTACACCTTC. It specifies CASRTVNYGYTF.

Worth noting for this clonotype: With a much larger clone just one base away, this may be a read error. The V call is TRBV3-1, the J call TRBJ1-5; a weak D match, TRBD1 (6 bases). Trimming removed 7 bases at V and 4 bases at J, with 17 bases between. Germline CDR1 LGHDT, CDR2 YNNKEL (reference sequence). The CDR3 is 15 amino acids. CDR3 region: CASTPAGGLNQPQHF. The DNA for the CDR3 is TGTGCCAGCACCCCTGCTGGGGGCTTAAATCAGCCCCAGCATTTT.

This clonotype occurred a few times. This sequence joins TRBV2 and TRBJ2-6; D is undetermined. The germline V gene encodes CDR1 SNHLY and CDR2 FYNNEI. CDR3 length equals 18 residues. The V end lost 11 bases, the J end lost 1 base, and 24 bases lay between the germline ends. The DNA for the CDR3 is TGTGCCTTCAGTTTTTCCTCCGTCAAAGGGTCTGGGGCCAACGTCCTGACTTTC. Amino acid sequence: CAFSFSSVKGSGANVLTF.

This clonotype has at least ten counts. The genes are TRBV29-1 and TRBJ2-7; TRBD2 is a possible D gene (5 bases). The CDR3 spans 14 residues. The V gene's germline CDR1 is SQVTM and CDR2 ANQGSEA. Trimming stripped 3 bases from V and 1 base from J, with 13 bases between. The CDR3 coding sequence is TGCAGCGTTGACGGGTCCGGAGGTTCCTACGAGCAGTACTTC. Amino acids: CSVDGSGGSYEQYF.

Judged by abundance, this clonotype is medium-sized (0.01 to 0.1%). This chain joins TRBV5-5 and TRBJ2-1; TRBD2 matches at 8 bases. The germline CDR1 and CDR2 sequences are SGHKS and YYEKEE (reference sequence). This CDR3 region has 16 residues. After removal of 1 base from V and 3 bases from J, the junction contained 6 bases not matched to a gene. The CDR3 reads CASSLFLAGRYNEQFF. The CDR3 DNA follows: TGTGCCAGCAGCTTGTTCCTAGCGGGCCGCTACAATGAGCAGTTCTTC.

This clonotype was observed at least ten times. The gene calls are TRBV20-1 and TRBJ2-5; D might be TRBD1 (5 bases). The CDR3 totals 16 residues. Trimming left V 3 bases short and J 1 base short, with 18 bases between. Germline-derived CDR1 and CDR2 are DFQATT and SNEGSKA (reference sequence). This CDR3 reads CSASLIIDSRQETQYF. CDR3 DNA: TGCAGTGCTAGTCTGATTATTGACAGCCGCCAAGAGACCCAGTACTTC.

This clonotype is medium-sized. The V call is TRBV5-1, the J call TRBJ2-1; no clear D gene. Germline CDR1 and CDR2: SGHRS and YFSETQ. This CDR3 comprises 15 residues. V lost 3 bases and J 8 bases, leaving 18 bases between the germline ends. This CDR3 reads CASSSRANFDDEQFF. CDR3 nucleotide sequence: TGCGCCAGCAGCTCCCGGGCCAACTTCGACGATGAGCAGTTCTTC.

This clonotype was counted many times. The rearrangement uses TRBV4-3 and TRBJ2-2; 7 bases align to TRBD2. CDR1 and CDR2 (germline): LGHNA, YSLEER. J was trimmed by 4 bases and V by 2 bases; bases with no gene match: 10. The CDR3 is 17 residues long. In nucleotides, the CDR3 is TGCGCCAGCAGCCAATACGGCGGGAGCGGTGGCACCGGGGAGCTGTTTTTT. It codes for CASSQYGGSGGTGELFF.

Judged by abundance, this clonotype is medium-sized. The chain links TRBV6-5 to TRBJ1-2; D not certain. Germline assignment: CDR1 MNHEY and CDR2 SVGAGI. Trimming shortened V by 8 bases and J by 5 bases, and 15 bases separated the two germline ends. The CDR3 is 13 residues long. The CDR3 spells CASDRTGVYGYTF. The CDR3 DNA reads as TGTGCCAGCGATAGGACGGGCGTATATGGCTACACCTTC.